The rows below give T cell receptor beta chains drawn from one sample of a study of neurological immune-mediated disorders. TCRdb re-derived calls from the 5' RACE reads in MiXCR, one entry per CDR3 protein. The top ten hold about 16% of the sample, which has 65,000 to 80,000 distinct CDR3 sequences, roughly a sixth seen once. The sequenced material came from PBMCs. Receptor source: a woman in her thirties or forties in good health. Both conserved end residues are part of each CDR3. Fields, in order: D gene, clone size, V gene, J gene, CDR3 DNA, CDR3 protein. A D gene is named only where the DNA matches it firmly. Some rows have no size entry. The others give once, few or many, or a class for an expanded clone.

NA,many,TRBV2,TRBJ2-3,TGTGCCAGCAACGAGGGGGGCCTAGATACGCAGTATTTT,CASNEGGLDTQYF
NA,many,TRBV18,TRBJ1-1,TGTGCCAGCTCACCGAGAAGGGACACGAACACTGAAGCTTTCTTT,CASSPRRDTNTEAFF
NA,few,TRBV20-1,TRBJ1-1,TGCAGTGCTTTAAGGCCCCAGGGTTTAAACACTGAAGCTTTCTTT,CSALRPQGLNTEAFF
NA,few,TRBV10-3,TRBJ2-5,TGTGCCATAGGGGAAGAGACCCAGTACTTC,CAIGEETQYF
TRBD1,many,TRBV20-1,TRBJ1-5,TGCAGTGCTAGTATTGGGCAGGGGGCGAGGAGTGGTCAGCCCCAGCATTTT,CSASIGQGARSGQPQHF
NA,many,TRBV5-1,TRBJ2-7,TGCGCCAGCAGCCGGGACGGGTCCTACGAGCAGTACTTC,CASSRDGSYEQYF
NA,many,TRBV7-2,TRBJ2-1,TGTGCCAGCAGCTACGCACAACTCCGAATGGAGCAGTTCTTC,CASSYAQLRMEQFF
TRBD2,many,TRBV12-3/TRBV12-4,TRBJ2-3,TGTGCCAGCACCTGGACTAGCGGGAGGGTAACAGATACGCAGTATTTT,CASTWTSGRVTDTQYF
NA,many,TRBV12-3/TRBV12-4,TRBJ2-1,TGTGCAACCGCAGAGTACAATGAGCAGTTCTTC,CATAEYNEQFF
NA,NA,TRBV13,TRBJ1-2,TGTGCCAGCAGCTATAGGGGGTGGGGGCCCTATGGCTACACCTTC,CASSYRGWGPYGYTF
TRBD1,many,TRBV29-1,TRBJ1-1,TGCAGCGTTGTACCATCCACAGGGGCCACTGAAGCTTTCTTT,CSVVPSTGATEAFF
NA,many,TRBV6-1,TRBJ2-1,TGTGCCAGCAGTGAACAGGGGGGAAGCTACAATGAGCAGTTCTTC,CASSEQGGSYNEQFF
NA,many,TRBV12-3/TRBV12-4,TRBJ2-5,TGTGCCAGCAGTTCCACTAGCTCTCGGAAGACCCAGTACTTC,CASSSTSSRKTQYF
TRBD1,many,TRBV10-3,TRBJ2-2,TGTGCCATCAGTGCCTGGGACAGCCCAGGGGACACCGGGGAGCTGTTTTTT,CAISAWDSPGDTGELFF
NA,many,TRBV15,TRBJ1-5,TGTGCCACCAGCAGAGAATCTGGGGGCTTAAGTCAGCCCCAGCATTTT,CATSRESGGLSQPQHF
NA,NA,TRBV3-1,TRBJ1-1,TGTGCCAGCAGCCAAGGAGGCGGGGTGATAGCTTTCTTT,CASSQGGGVIAFF
NA,NA,TRBV7-9,TRBJ2-7,TGTGCCAGCAGCCCACCACAGGAGCCCTACGAGCAGTACTTC,CASSPPQEPYEQYF
NA,many,TRBV15,TRBJ1-5,TGTGCCACCAGCAGGGACCGAAATCAGCCCCAGCATTTT,CATSRDRNQPQHF
NA,many,TRBV5-1,TRBJ2-5,TGCGCCAGCAGCTTGGACCACGGAGGGACCCAGTACTTC,CASSLDHGGTQYF
TRBD2,many,TRBV6-5,TRBJ2-2,TGTGCCAGCACCTATAGCGGGGGGAACACCGGGGAGCTGTTTTTT,CASTYSGGNTGELFF
TRBD1,NA,TRBV5-6,TRBJ2-3,TGTGCCAGCAGCTTAGAGGGACAGTTGCGCACAGATACGCAGTATTTT,CASSLEGQLRTDTQYF
NA,NA,TRBV11-3,TRBJ2-4,TGTGCCAGCAGCTTAAACGGGAAAAACATTCAGTACTTC,CASSLNGKNIQYF
NA,many,TRBV28,TRBJ2-3,TGTGCCAGCAGTTCGACCCGAATCACGACCCCAGATACGCAGTATTTT,CASSSTRITTPDTQYF
NA,NA,TRBV5-4,TRBJ2-5,TGTGCCAGCAGTCCAGACCTAGCGGAGACCCAGTACTTC,CASSPDLAETQYF
NA,many,TRBV20-1,TRBJ2-7,TGCAGTGTCTGGGCAAAGAGTATGGTGGGTCTACGCGAGCAGTACTTC,CSVWAKSMVGLREQYF
NA,many,TRBV7-2,TRBJ1-5,TGTGCCAGCAGCAAGAGTGTAGCTGATCAGCCCCAGCATTTT,CASSKSVADQPQHF
NA,NA,TRBV2,TRBJ1-3,TGTGCCAGCATGGGGACATCAAGCTCTGGAAACACCATATATTTT,CASMGTSSSGNTIYF
NA,many,TRBV5-1,TRBJ2-3,TGCGCCAGCAGCTCGGGGGACAGCGAGTTCACAGATACGCAGTATTTT,CASSSGDSEFTDTQYF
NA,many,TRBV29-1,TRBJ1-1,TGCAGCGGGAGGGACTCTAGCACTGAAGCTTTCTTT,CSGRDSSTEAFF
TRBD2,many,TRBV20-1,TRBJ2-3,TGCAGTGCTGAACTAGCGGAGCTCACAGATACGCAGTATTTT,CSAELAELTDTQYF
NA,many,TRBV4-3,TRBJ2-7,TGCGCCAGCAGCCAAGATCCCGGGGGGCTGGGGGAGCAGTACTTC,CASSQDPGGLGEQYF
TRBD2,many,TRBV20-1,TRBJ2-1,TGCAGTGCTAGACTAGCGGGGGGGCCCGATTACTACAATGAGCAGTTCTTC,CSARLAGGPDYYNEQFF
NA,NA,TRBV12-3/TRBV12-4,TRBJ2-2,TGTGCCAGCAGTTTAGACGGCGGGGATGGCGGGGAGCTGTTTTTT,CASSLDGGDGGELFF
TRBD1,once,TRBV4-1,TRBJ1-2,TGCACCAACAGCCGACCGGGACAGGGTGGCTACACCTTC,CTNSRPGQGGYTF
NA,many,TRBV3-1,TRBJ2-1,TGTGCCAGCAGCCTTGCCGAACGAGGGCAGTTCTTC,CASSLAERGQFF
TRBD2,many,TRBV12-3/TRBV12-4,TRBJ2-5,TGTGCCAGCAGAGTACTAGCGGGCCAAGAGACCCAGTACTTC,CASRVLAGQETQYF
TRBD1,many,TRBV27,TRBJ2-7,TGTGCCAGCGGTCCGGGACAGGGGGCCTACGAGCAGTACTTC,CASGPGQGAYEQYF
NA,many,TRBV4-3,TRBJ1-1,TGCGCCAGCAGCCAGAGACGGAACACTGAAGCTTTCTTT,CASSQRRNTEAFF
NA,many,TRBV7-9,TRBJ2-1,TGTGCCAGCAGCTTCGGTGGTCCTACCGAGCAGTTCTTC,CASSFGGPTEQFF
TRBD1,many,TRBV12-3/TRBV12-4,TRBJ1-2,TGTGCCAGCAGCCCCGACAGGGAAGATGGCTACACCTTC,CASSPDREDGYTF
NA,many,TRBV7-2,TRBJ1-1,TGTGCCAGCAGCCAGAACGTAAGGGTTGCTGAAGCTTTCTTT,CASSQNVRVAEAFF
NA,many,TRBV7-6,TRBJ1-3,TGTGCCAGCAGCCCCACCCGCTCTGGAAACACCATATATTTT,CASSPTRSGNTIYF
NA,many,TRBV4-1,TRBJ2-5,TGCGCCAGCAGCCAAGATACGCTGGGCCAAGAGACCCAGTACTTC,CASSQDTLGQETQYF
NA,few,TRBV29-1,TRBJ1-5,TGCAGCGTTTTAATCGACAATCAGCCCCAGCATTTT,CSVLIDNQPQHF
TRBD1,few,TRBV12-3/TRBV12-4,TRBJ1-2,TGTGCCAGCAGGCCCGGGGACAGGAGCTATGGCTACACCTTC,CASRPGDRSYGYTF
NA,NA,TRBV6-5,TRBJ1-5,TGTGCGAGCCGTTACGGTCCCAATCAGCCCCAGCATTTT,CASRYGPNQPQHF
TRBD1,many,TRBV5-6,TRBJ2-5,TGTGCCAGCAGCCGACAGGGGCCGACACTCCAAGAGACCCAGTACTTC,CASSRQGPTLQETQYF
NA,NA,TRBV7-2,TRBJ2-3,TGTGCCACCTCGGGGCAGGGAGGCCCAGATACGCAGTATTTT,CATSGQGGPDTQYF
TRBD1,once,TRBV20-1,TRBJ2-1,TGCAGTGCTAGGGGACAGAACTACAATGAGCAGTTCTTC,CSARGQNYNEQFF
NA,few,TRBV7-2,TRBJ2-1,TGTGCCAGCAGCTTGGGTAGGCACCACGGCTCCTACAATGAGCAGTTCTTC,CASSLGRHHGSYNEQFF
NA,many,TRBV5-1,TRBJ1-5,TGCGCCAGCAGCTTGGGAGAGGCAGACAATCAGCCCCAGCATTTT,CASSLGEADNQPQHF
TRBD2,NA,TRBV20-1,TRBJ2-1,TGCGGTGCTCTTAGCGGGGCCAAACTCTCCTACAATGAGCAGTTCTTC,CGALSGAKLSYNEQFF
NA,many,TRBV6-2/TRBV6-3,TRBJ1-1,TGTGCCAGCAGTTACGGGAGCGGGAGCACTGAAGCTTTCTTT,CASSYGSGSTEAFF
TRBD2,many,TRBV5-1,TRBJ2-1,TGCGCCAGCAACCCCCTGGCTAGCGGGGCCACTGGGGGGAATGAGCAGTTCTTC,CASNPLASGATGGNEQFF